This T cell receptor (beta chain) comes out of a study of human T cells and chemical hapten exposure (dated by TCRdb to the early 2020s). Regarding the study in general: For sensitization, 2% DPC in acetone was applied to a 2 cm by 2 cm area of upper inner arm skin. Most of the patients in the cohort were female, and the cohort covered alopecia areata with under or over 50% scalp involvement, alopecia totalis and alopecia universalis. Patch tests used Finn chambers with 0.01% DPC on the upper back, scored after 6 days by International Contact Dermatitis Research Group standards. In alopecia patients, the study followed how the peripheral blood TCR repertoire changed in vivo over primary and secondary sensitization to diphenylcyclopropenone (DPC), a hapten. Twenty-nine alopecia patients provided blood for TCR sequencing at one to four time points (pre-sensitization, 2, 6 and 24 weeks). Libraries were pooled for sequencing, and variation in per-sample TCR yields was attributed mainly to small differences in library volumes within the pool. Throughout the study period of 20 to 30 weeks, patients also received therapeutic DPC doses to the scalp every week. Blood samples were taken from patients before sensitization (week 0) and at 2, 6 and about 24 weeks after DPC sensitization.

Library preparation was by RACE. The instrument was a NextSeq 500. During library preparation, unique molecular identifiers were attached to individual cDNA molecules so that TCRs could be counted quantitatively and reproducibly. From each blood RNA sample, both TCR alpha and TCR beta chains were sequenced. The paper's processing steps were these. The median number of TCRs per sample was approximately 96,000, ranging from 23,224 to 690,600. V, J and CDR3 annotation of the TCR reads was performed with the Decombinator software suite. For the PS versus PT1 abundance plots, all samples were subsampled to the same number of TCRs (28,000). Expanded TCRs were defined as absent before sensitization and observed at least eight times at the 2-week time point. TCRdb itself trimmed the public reads at Q25 with fastp, ran MiXCR and retained productive beta chains. Entries that share a CDR3 protein sequence are merged under the most common genes and DNA. None of the V and J calls come from the authors' own analysis; TCRdb made them. A total of tens of thousands of distinct CDR3 sequences appear in this sample, roughly 6.7% of them only once. Approximately 1.6% of the sample lies in the top ten.

Broader findings and caveats from the paper: Because all patients had alopecia, a presumed autoimmune disease, the immune response of the patients might differ from that of healthy individuals. DPC sensitization did not change how many TCRs were above 1 in 1000 frequency, and no evidence was found of alterations in global repertoire structure. Significantly more large CDR3 similarity clusters were formed by expanded TCRs than by pre-sensitization or healthy control sets, consistent with antigen-driven responses. Patch test score correlated positively with the number of PT1 expanded TCRs, reaching significance at thresholds 8, 16 and 32 but not at 4. After repeated subsampling, the strength of the expansion versus patch-test correlation and the threshold at which it became significant changed.

Counted from cysteine to phenylalanine, this CDR3 has 16 amino acids. Just the 48-base CDR3 DNA is kept, in frame starting at base 1. V and J are truncated by 0 bases and 2 bases respectively, leaving an intervening sequence of 11 bases. The germline V gene supplies CDR1 LGHNA and CDR2 YNFKEQ. This sample's time point label indicates: pre-sensitization, week 0. This sample's treatment or condition label indicates: therapeutic diphenylcyclopropenone sensitization with weekly scalp DPC. Blood at each patch-test visit was drawn before the patch test was applied. Patients were considered eligible if aged 18 to 70, diagnosed with alopecia and deemed suitable for DPC therapy, and patients were excluded if pregnant. Unfractionated whole blood was collected in Tempus Blood RNA tubes, and total RNA was extracted from that blood. With regard to this clonotype: Its antigen specificity is not known. Base qualities are not recorded, but no much larger clone differs from it by a single base.

The sample in question was whole blood, obtained in connection with sensitization to the hapten diphenylcyclopropenone (DPC). The rearranged chain carries TRBV4-2 and TRBJ2-4; the D gene remains uncertain. This TCR derives from a woman in her twenties or thirties with alopecia areata. Some clones in this sample may be carry-over from other donors' samples. The CDR3 protein is CASSQDTDITKNIQYF. The DNA sequence reads TGTGCCAGCAGCCAAGATACTGATATAACCAAAAACATTCAGTACTTC.